This T cell receptor (beta chain) was retrieved from a study of cytomegalovirus exposure and HLA in healthy donors (dated by TCRdb to about 2017). Study-wide context: An earlier analysis of some 600 of the donors reported around 280 Gb of sequence data and approximately 120 million unique TCR beta sequences obtained from about 179 million T cells. In a later genetic analysis, genome-wide SNP genotypes for about three fifths of the roughly 670 donors were used, and that subset was treated as a discovery cohort. An earlier analysis of some 600 of the donors applied high-throughput TCR beta sequencing to assess whether each TCR beta V gene segment acted as functional or pseudogenic. A separate validation cohort of over a hundred different subjects was used in addition to the approximately 670-subject first cohort. Donor age, sex, ethnicity and CMV serostatus were collected together with the repertoire data. The study was designed to test whether signatures of past pathogen exposure could be identified by cataloging public T cell receptors. The study used immunosequencing to profile the T cell repertoires of several hundred subjects and linked those repertoires to cytomegalovirus serostatus. All discovery cohort repertoires had been generated using a single sequencing platform. Across around 400 genotyped donors of the cohort, an average of about 240,000 unique TCR beta nucleotide sequences per donor were sequenced, and roughly a sixth of those sequences were non-productive. Approximately 330 gigabases of sequencing data and roughly 80 million unique TCR sequences made up an early release that covered nearly 650 HLA-typed donors. Typing coverage varied by locus: roughly 620-640 donors for A, B, C, DRB1 and DQB1; more than 500 for DQA1; around 570 for DPA1; 400 to 480 for DPB1. Class I and class II HLA loci were covered by the typing at four-digit resolution. To study patterns of TCR occurrence, a later analysis re-analyzed previously published TCR beta repertoires from 666 donors and added high-resolution HLA genotyping. High-throughput TCR immunosequencing, statistical association of individual TCRs with disease status, and machine learning were combined to predict cytomegalovirus infection status. Of the roughly 410 genotyped donors, 65% to 90% were placed in the genetic ancestry cluster associated with self-reported Caucasian donors. Because of strong linkage in the cohort, four to six DR-DQ haplotypes were treated as single units for association and clustering. The later analysis used no new phenotypic data to find candidate immune exposures, relying instead on TCR beta sequences and their occurrence across donors. The investigation overall reported the following: The presence/absence analyses assumed that sequencing depth was roughly uniform across donors, and that assumption may not be true. Because HLA typing was unavailable for some donors at each locus, only the typed subset was used in association tests. Only TCR beta chains were sequenced in this cohort, and the absence of alpha or paired-chain data limited detectable features. V-gene and J-gene trimming of TCR beta chains was associated with a missense DCLRE1C variant in a later genetic analysis, and the association was replicated in an independent cohort. A group of highly shared sequence variants was considered likely to be a technical artifact of the sequencing pipeline. Because counts were too low, around 17 rarely observed V segments, including chromosome 9 orphons, were left out of the earlier analysis of 587 of the donors. Most TCR sequences were observed very rarely across donors, whereas some public TCRs were present in many individuals. The authors suggested that the approach could potentially be extended to other disease states and immunological phenotypes. Because the 87-base-pair reads could not distinguish some IMGT-functional V segments, including TRBV6-2 and TRBV6-3, those segments were excluded. A later analysis found that most CMV-associated TCR beta chains appeared HLA-restricted, with HLA associations seemingly driven largely by CMV exposure. In both the original and validation cohorts, the classifier was reported to diagnose cytomegalovirus status with high specificity and sensitivity. Compared with equally common non-associated chains, HLA-associated TCR beta chains in a later analysis were more clonally expanded and had lower generation probabilities. In an earlier analysis of 587 of the donors, most TCR beta V segments appeared in productive rearrangements about 87% or about 30% of the time, broadly matching IMGT annotations. A further reported finding was that TCR beta sequences accurately predicted the HLA-A and HLA-B alleles for most subjects in the first cohort. The study gave a list of over 150 TCR beta chains associated with cytomegalovirus. Specific HLA alleles were associated with 15,000 to 20,000 TCR beta sequences at a false discovery rate of 0.05 in a later analysis. Linkage disequilibrium might explain the correlated functional status among segregating V segments, but an unknown experimental factor could not be ruled out. In a later analysis, the rate of TCR association differed among HLA loci, with DRB1 alleles having the most associated TCRs and HLA-C alleles having the fewest. Compared with the roughly 720-donor mean, donors in an Asian-associated ancestry cluster had fewer N-insertions in productive TCRs, according to a later genetic analysis. In a later analysis, several top co-occurrence clusters were reported to appear linked to parvovirus B19, influenza, CMV and Epstein-Barr virus. A few of the identified cytomegalovirus-associated TCR beta chains were confirmed in vitro to be specific for cytomegalovirus antigens. Strong co-occurrence of HLA alleles, especially DR and DQ, made assigning TCR associations to individual alleles difficult. For the cohort, immune exposure information was limited to CMV serostatus.

The CDR1 and CDR2 encoded by the germline V gene (reference sequence) are SGHNT and YYREEE. V is cut back by 5 bases and J by 6 bases, with 7 bases in the junction unmatched. The CDR3, cysteine through phenylalanine, is 13 amino acids long. The CDR3 DNA has 39 bases and is translated from base 1. The cohort comprised 710 or so healthy bone marrow donors. All cohort members were sampled while nominally healthy, although unrecorded immune exposures were likely present. The donor tested CMV seronegative and was one of the 352 seronegative cohort members. Every donor gave a peripheral blood sample, and the peripheral blood mononuclear cells from that sample were used for TCR beta sequencing. The Qiagen DNeasy Blood Extraction Kit was used to extract genomic DNA from the blood cell samples. A note on this clone: Its antigen is currently not known. Base qualities are not at hand, and no much larger clone is one base apart.

Library preparation was by the immunoSEQ multiplex PCR assay. For the multiplex PCR, a mixture combining 60 forward primers for TCR Vbeta segments and 13 reverse primers for TCR Jbeta segments was used. Amplification of the CDR3 region of rearranged TCR beta genes was performed with a multiplex PCR assay on genomic DNA. On the Illumina HiSeq System, the amplified TCR beta libraries were sequenced as 87-base-pair reads. The authors' pipeline ran thus. Across the 670 or so repertoires, a later analysis counted 80 million or so unique TCR beta chains, roughly 11 million of which were shared by at least two donors. To remove PCR and sequencing errors, raw reads were error-corrected and collapsed into unique sequences using a nearest-neighbor algorithm that merged closely related sequences. To assign V, D and J gene segments, CDR3 sequences were aligned to IMGT reference sequences. For a sequence to be retained, a match of at least six nucleotides was required to both a V gene segment and a J gene segment. A rearrangement was called productive if the CDR3 had no stop codons and remained in frame with V and J, and every other rearrangement was called non-productive. Following IMGT convention, CDR3 was defined as the stretch from the second conserved V-encoded cysteine to the conserved J-encoded phenylalanine. The earlier analysis of approximately 500 of the donors excluded sequences that lacked an unambiguous match to a single V gene segment. In an earlier analysis of 587 of the donors, a V segment was called functional when productive rearrangements were above 56.7%, and segregating when the standard deviation between donors exceeded 5%. A statistical classification framework was developed to diagnose cytomegalovirus status using the catalog of TCR beta chain sequences. V and J gene assignment, in a later analysis, came from comparing TCR nucleotide sequences with IMGT/GENE-DB human TR gene sequences. Using the TCRdist pipeline, a later analysis assigned CDR3 sequences along with most-parsimonious VDJ recombination scenarios. A later analysis defined each TCR beta chain by its CDR3 amino acid sequence plus V-gene family, and excluded reads lacking a unique V-gene family. To address suspected cross-contamination and a sequencing artifact, a later analysis removed under 600 highly shared, low-generation-probability nucleotide sequences. For each public chain, a later analysis derived a clonal expansion index from normalized ranks of inferred template counts within each repertoire. In a later analysis, generation probabilities were computed using a VDJ recombination model fitted to out-of-frame rearrangements, and the results were checked against IGoR. Hypergeometric tests were used in a later analysis to score TCR-TCR, TCR-HLA and TCR-CMV co-occurrence, with a repertoire-size bias correction applied to the TCR pairs. A later analysis estimated false discovery rates by permuting HLA or CMV assignments 20 times. In a later analysis, co-occurring TCRs were grouped with DBSCAN, and TCRdist sequence similarity was added when clustering was performed within HLA-allele-positive subsets. For co-occurrence clustering, repertoires with fewer than 30,000 or more than 120,000 public chains were excluded, along with about five repertoires with anomalous nucleotide sharing. The immuneACCESS repertoire file appears here via TCRdb, limited to in-frame rearrangements. These files lack a portion of the clones; in checked studies, under half of the deficit traces to unresolved V genes, and the cause of the others is not known. The D gene and trimming were derived from the DNA, and the V and J assignments and clone size from that table. The sample records some 52,000 clones, 73% of which are singletons. The top ten clones comprise approximately 2.7% of the sample.

Sequencing was carried out using PBMCs. The chain joins TRBV5-4 to TRBJ1-2; TRBD1 lines up with 7 middle nucleotides. This TCR was sampled from a man aged 18 to 30 in good health and CMV-seronegative. The CDR3 reads as follows: CASSLRGPDGYTF. In nucleotide form, the sequence is TGTGCCAGCAGTTTGAGGGGGCCAGATGGCTACACCTTC.